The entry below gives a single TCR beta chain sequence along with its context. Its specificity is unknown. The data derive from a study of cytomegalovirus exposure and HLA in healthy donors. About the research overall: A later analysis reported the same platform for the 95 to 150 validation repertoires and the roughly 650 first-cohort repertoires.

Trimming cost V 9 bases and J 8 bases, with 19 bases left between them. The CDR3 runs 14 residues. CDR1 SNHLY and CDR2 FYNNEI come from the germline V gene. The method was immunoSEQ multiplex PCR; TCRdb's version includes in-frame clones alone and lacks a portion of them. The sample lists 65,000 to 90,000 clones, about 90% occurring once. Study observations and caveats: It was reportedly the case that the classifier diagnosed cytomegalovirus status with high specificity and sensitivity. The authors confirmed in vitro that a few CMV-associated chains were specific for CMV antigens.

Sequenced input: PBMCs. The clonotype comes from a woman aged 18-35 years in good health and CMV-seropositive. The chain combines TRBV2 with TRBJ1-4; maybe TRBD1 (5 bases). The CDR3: CASISGGREEKLFF. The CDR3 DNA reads TGTGCCAGTATCTCCGGGGGAAGGGAAGAAAAACTGTTTTTT. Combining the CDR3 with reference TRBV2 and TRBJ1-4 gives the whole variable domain EPEVTQTPSHQVTQMGQEVILRCVPISNHLYFYWYRQILGQKVEFLVSFYNNEISEKSEIFDDQFSVERPDGSNFTLKIRSTKLEDSAMYFCASISGGREEKLFFGSGTQLSVL.